Included here is one T cell receptor beta chain sequence, with context. Method: immunoSEQ multiplex PCR; TCRdb's copy keeps in-frame clones and lacks some. The sample includes around 55,000 clones, about 96% seen only once; the top ten take approximately 1%. The data are from a study of control samples from healthy donors and cancer patients. Germline V gives CDR1 SGHDT, CDR2 YYEEEE. V lost 3 bases, J lost 0 bases, and 10 bases lay in between. The CDR3 consists of 15 residues. Sample: blood. This rearrangement joins TRBV5-6 to TRBJ2-1, with a weak D call TRBD2 (5 bases). This sequence originates from a woman between 18 and 30 years old in good health. CDR3 in DNA: TGTGCCAGCAGCTCGGGGTATTTCTCCTACAATGAGCAGTTCTTC. Its protein is CASSSGYFSYNEQFF.